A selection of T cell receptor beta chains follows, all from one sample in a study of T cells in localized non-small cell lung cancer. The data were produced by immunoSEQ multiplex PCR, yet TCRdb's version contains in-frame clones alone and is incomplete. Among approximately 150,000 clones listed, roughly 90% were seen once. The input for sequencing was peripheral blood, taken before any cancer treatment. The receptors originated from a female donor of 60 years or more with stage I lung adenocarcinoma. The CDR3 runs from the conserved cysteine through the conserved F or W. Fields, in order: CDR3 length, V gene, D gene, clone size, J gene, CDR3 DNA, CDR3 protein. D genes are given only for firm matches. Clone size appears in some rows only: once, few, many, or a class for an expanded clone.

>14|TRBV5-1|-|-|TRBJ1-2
TGCGCCAGCAGCGGGGGGTACGATAACTATGGCTACACCTTC
CASSGGYDNYGYTF
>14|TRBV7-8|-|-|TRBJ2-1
TGTGCCAGCAGTCGTACCGGGAGCTACAATGAGCAGTTCTTC
CASSRTGSYNEQFF
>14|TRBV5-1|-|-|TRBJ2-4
TGCGCCAGCAGCTTGGAGGCAGCCAAAAACATTCAGTACTTC
CASSLEAAKNIQYF
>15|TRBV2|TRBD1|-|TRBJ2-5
TGTGCCAGCAGTCTCCGGGACAGACGGTGGGAGACCCAGTACTTC
CASSLRDRRWETQYF
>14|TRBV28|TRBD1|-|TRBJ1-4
TGTGCCAGTTGTCCAGGGGGCAGGAAGGAAAAACTGTTTTTT
CASCPGGRKEKLFF
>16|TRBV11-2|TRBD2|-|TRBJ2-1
TGTGCCAGCAGCGGAAGGGTAGCGGGGGTATACAATGAGCAGTTCTTC
CASSGRVAGVYNEQFF
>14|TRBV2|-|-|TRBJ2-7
TGTGCCAGCGGGTCCATTCGGGGGGCTTACGAGCAGTACTTC
CASGSIRGAYEQYF
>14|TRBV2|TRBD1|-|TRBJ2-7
TGTGCCAGCGGGGTGGGGACAGGGGTCTACGAGCAGTACTTC
CASGVGTGVYEQYF
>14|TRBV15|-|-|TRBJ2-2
TGTGCCACCAGCATCGGAGGTTGGACCGGGGAGCTGTTTTTT
CATSIGGWTGELFF
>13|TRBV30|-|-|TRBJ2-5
TGTGCCTGGAGCGGTGGGTTGCAAGAGACCCAGTACTTC
CAWSGGLQETQYF
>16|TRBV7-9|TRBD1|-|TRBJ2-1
TGTGCCAGCAGCTTAGTATCCGGACAGGGGTACAATGAGCAGTTCTTC
CASSLVSGQGYNEQFF
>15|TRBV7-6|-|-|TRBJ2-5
TGTGCCAGCAGCTTAGAGGGGGGCAATAAAGAGACCCAGTACTTC
CASSLEGGNKETQYF
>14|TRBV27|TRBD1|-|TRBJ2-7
TGTGCCAGCAGCCCCGGGACAGGCATTTGGAAGCAGTACTTC
CASSPGTGIWKQYF
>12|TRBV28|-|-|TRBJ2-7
TGTGCCAGCAGTTTTGCGAGCTACGAGCAGTACTTC
CASSFASYEQYF
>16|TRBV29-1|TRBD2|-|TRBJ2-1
TGCAGCGTTGATCGCCGGACTAGCGGAAATTCCAATGAGCAGTTCTTC
CSVDRRTSGNSNEQFF
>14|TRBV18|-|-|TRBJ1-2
TGTGCCAGCTCACCAGGGGGCGAAGACTATGGCTACACCTTC
CASSPGGEDYGYTF
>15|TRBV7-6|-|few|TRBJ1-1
TGTGCCAGCAGCTTAGGGAGGGCCGGGAACACTGAAGCTTTCTTT
CASSLGRAGNTEAFF
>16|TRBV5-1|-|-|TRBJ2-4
TGCGCCAGCAGCCAGGGACTGGGGCTAGCCAAAAACATTCAGTACTTC
CASSQGLGLAKNIQYF
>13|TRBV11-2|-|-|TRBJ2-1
TGTGCCAGCACCCTAGCTAGGGACAATGAGCAGTTCTTC
CASTLARDNEQFF
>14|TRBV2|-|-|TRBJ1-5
TGTGCCAGCAGTGAAGGACAGAATAAGCAGCCCCAGCATTTT
CASSEGQNKQPQHF
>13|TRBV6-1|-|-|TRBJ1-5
TGTGCCAGCAGTGACCAGGGCCTAGGGCCCCAGCATTTT
CASSDQGLGPQHF
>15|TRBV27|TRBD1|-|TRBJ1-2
TGTGCCAGCAGTCCATGGACAGGGGTAGGCTATGGCTACACCTTC
CASSPWTGVGYGYTF
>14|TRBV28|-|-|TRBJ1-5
TGTGCCAGCAGTTTCGGGCAGGAGAGACAGCCCCAGCATTTT
CASSFGQERQPQHF
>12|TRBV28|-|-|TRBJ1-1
TGTGCCAGCAGTTCAGAGTGGGCTGAAGCTTTCTTT
CASSSEWAEAFF
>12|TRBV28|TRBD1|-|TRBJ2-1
TGTGCCAGCAGGATAGCCGGGACAGAACAGTTCTTC
CASRIAGTEQFF
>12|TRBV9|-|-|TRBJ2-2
TGTGCCAGCAGCGTATTGGGCGGGGAGCTGTTTTTT
CASSVLGGELFF
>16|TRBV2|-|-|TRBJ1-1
TGTGCCAGCATCCCATTCACAGTAATTGGGAACACTGAAGCTTTCTTT
CASIPFTVIGNTEAFF
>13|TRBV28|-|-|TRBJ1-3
TGTGCCAGCAGCTCCACCTCTGGAAACACCATATATTTT
CASSSTSGNTIYF
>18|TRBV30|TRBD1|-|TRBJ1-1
TGTGCCTGGAGTGGAATAGTCGGGACAGGGGGCAAGAACACTGAAGCTTTCTTT
CAWSGIVGTGGKNTEAFF
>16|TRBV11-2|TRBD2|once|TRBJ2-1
TGTGCCAGCAGCCCGCCGGGACTACTACCCTACAATGAGCAGTTCTTC
CASSPPGLLPYNEQFF
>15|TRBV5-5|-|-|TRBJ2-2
TGTGCCAGCAGCCCCCGCGGACTGTACACCGGGGAGCTGTTTTTT
CASSPRGLYTGELFF
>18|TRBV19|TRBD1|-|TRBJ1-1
TGTGCCAGTAGCCAACAAATCGACAGGGTACCTATGAACACTGAAGCTTTCTTT
CASSQQIDRVPMNTEAFF
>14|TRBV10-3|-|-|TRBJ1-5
TGTGCCAGCCGACCAGGGTTGAGCAATCAGCCCCAGCATTTT
CASRPGLSNQPQHF
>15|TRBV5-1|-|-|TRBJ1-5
TGCGCCAGCAGCTTTCAAGGTGGAAGCAATCAGCCCCAGCATTTT
CASSFQGGSNQPQHF
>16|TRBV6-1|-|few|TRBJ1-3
TGTGCCAGCAGTGGGTGGGCAGGGCTCGCTGGAAACACCATATATTTT
CASSGWAGLAGNTIYF
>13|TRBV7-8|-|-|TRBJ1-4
TGTGCCAGCAGCTTACTCAGCTCGTCCGGACTGTTTTTT
CASSLLSSSGLFF
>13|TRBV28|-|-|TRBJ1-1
TGTGCCAGTCGGGGGGATAAGAACACTGAAGCTTTCTTT
CASRGDKNTEAFF
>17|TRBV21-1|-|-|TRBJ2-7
TGTGCCAGCAGCAAAGCGTCCGGGACGGCTAGCTCCTACGAGCAGTACTTC
CASSKASGTASSYEQYF
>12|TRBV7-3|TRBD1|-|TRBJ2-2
TGTGCCAGCACCGACAGGGCCGGGGAGCTGTTTTTT
CASTDRAGELFF
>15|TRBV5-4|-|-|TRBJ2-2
TGTGCCAGCAGCTTGGACTCCCGGAGAACCGGGGAGCTGTTTTTT
CASSLDSRRTGELFF
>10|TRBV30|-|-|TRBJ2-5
TGTGCCTGGAGGGGAGAGACCCAGTACTTC
CAWRGETQYF
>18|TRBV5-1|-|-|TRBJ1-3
TGCGCCAGCAGCTTGGGAGACCGCCTAGTTGGGCCAGGAAACACCATATATTTT
CASSLGDRLVGPGNTIYF
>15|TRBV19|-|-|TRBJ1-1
TGTGCCAGTAGTCTCGGCAGTATTGGGGTCACTGAAGCTTTCTTT
CASSLGSIGVTEAFF
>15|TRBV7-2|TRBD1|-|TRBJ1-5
TGTGCCAGCAGCTTAGGGACAGGGGGCCTTCAGCCCCAGCATTTT
CASSLGTGGLQPQHF
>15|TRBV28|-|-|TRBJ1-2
TGTGCCAGCAGTTTTTCGGGGAGGGCTAACTATGGCTACACCTTC
CASSFSGRANYGYTF
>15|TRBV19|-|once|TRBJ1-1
TGTGCCAGTAGTATAGGCGAGGGTCGGGGCACTGAAGCTTTCTTT
CASSIGEGRGTEAFF
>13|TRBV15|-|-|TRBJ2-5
TGTGCCACCAGCAGAGGCCAAGAAGAGACCCAGTACTTC
CATSRGQEETQYF
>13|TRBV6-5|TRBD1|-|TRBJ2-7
TGTGCCAGCTCCCGGGACAGGGGTATCACGCAGTACTTC
CASSRDRGITQYF
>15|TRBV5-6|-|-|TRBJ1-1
TGTGCCAGCAGCTTGGGGTCCAGGCTGAACACTGAAGCTTTCTTT
CASSLGSRLNTEAFF
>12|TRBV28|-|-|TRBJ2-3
TGTGCCAGCAGATCGCTAGGTTCTGCGCAGTATTTT
CASRSLGSAQYF
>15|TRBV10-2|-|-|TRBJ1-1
TGCGCCAGCAGTGACCCGAGGGGAGGGTTGACTGAAGCTTTCTTT
CASSDPRGGLTEAFF
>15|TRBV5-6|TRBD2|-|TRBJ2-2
TGTGCCAGCAGCTTGCGACTAGCGGGAGCCGGGGAGCTGTTTTTT
CASSLRLAGAGELFF
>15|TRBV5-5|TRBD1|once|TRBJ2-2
TGTGCCAGCAGCTTGGACAGGGGCAACACCGGGGAGCTGTTTTTT
CASSLDRGNTGELFF
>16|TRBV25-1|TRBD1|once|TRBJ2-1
TGTGCCAGCAGTGAATTCGGAGGACAGGGGTACAATGAGCAGTTCTTC
CASSEFGGQGYNEQFF
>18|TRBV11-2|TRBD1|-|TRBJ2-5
TGTGCCAGCAGCTTAGGGACAGGGGGATTTCAATTTCAAGAGACCCAGTACTTC
CASSLGTGGFQFQETQYF
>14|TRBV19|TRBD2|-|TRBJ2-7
TGTGCCACCTCCACTAGCGGGAGTATTTACGAGCAGTACTTC
CATSTSGSIYEQYF
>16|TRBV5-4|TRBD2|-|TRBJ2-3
TGTGCCAGCAGCTTGGATAGCGGGCCCAGCACAGATACGCAGTATTTT
CASSLDSGPSTDTQYF
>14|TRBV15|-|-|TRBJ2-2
TGTGCCACATCGAGGGGAGGCGGCACCGGGGAGCTGTTTTTT
CATSRGGGTGELFF